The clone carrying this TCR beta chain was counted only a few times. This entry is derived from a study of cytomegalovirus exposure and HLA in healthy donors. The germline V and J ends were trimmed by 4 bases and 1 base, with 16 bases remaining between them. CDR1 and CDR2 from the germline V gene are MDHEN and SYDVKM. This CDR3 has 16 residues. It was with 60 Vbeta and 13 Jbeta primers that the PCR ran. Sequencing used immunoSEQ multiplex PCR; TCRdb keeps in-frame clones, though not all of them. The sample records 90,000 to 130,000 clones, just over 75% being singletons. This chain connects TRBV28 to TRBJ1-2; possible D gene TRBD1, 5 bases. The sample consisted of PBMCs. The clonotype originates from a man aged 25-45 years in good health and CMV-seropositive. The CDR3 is CASSSQGAGNNYGYTF. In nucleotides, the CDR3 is TGTGCCAGCAGTTCCCAAGGGGCAGGGAATAACTATGGCTACACCTTC.